This T cell receptor beta chain was obtained from a study of cytomegalovirus exposure and HLA in healthy donors. CDR3 length equals 13 residues. Trimming at V came to 4 bases and at J to 4 bases, leaving 2 bases not matched to a gene. CDR1 and CDR2 from the germline V gene are SGHRS and YFSETQ. Amplification used 60 Vbeta primers and 13 Jbeta primers. Measured with immunoSEQ multiplex PCR; TCRdb has only the in-frame clones, and not every one. The table records around 97,000 clones, around 81% of them present only once. The chain is built from TRBV5-1 and TRBJ2-3, with 8 bases fitting TRBD1. The origin of this receptor is a man in his forties in good health and CMV-seropositive. The source material was PBMCs. CDR3 DNA: TGCGCCAGCAGCGGACAGGGCCCAGATACGCAGTATTTT. Translating it yields CASSGQGPDTQYF.